This T cell receptor (beta chain) was documented in a study of T cell repertoires in cytomegalovirus infection. The overall study: It can be stated that public TCR beta signatures indicated CMV infection as well as a matching HLA type.

Points on this clonotype: Its matching antigen is unknown.

From germline, CDR1 is LGHNA and CDR2 YNFKEQ. V lost 0 bases to trimming and J lost 3 bases, with 9 bases between them. The CDR3 spans 15 residues. TCRdb reanalysed the reads using MiXCR and keeps one entry per CDR3 protein. The sample lists more than 400,000 distinct CDR3 sequences; 26% were seen once. Points from the study as a whole: Across the ex vivo response, the dominant clonotypes were HLA-C-restricted CMV-specific TCR beta clonotypes. People with CMV and the relevant HLA were identified by cumulative public TCR beta family frequency.

The TCR originated in a human donor in good health (CMV status not recorded). Some clones in this sample may be carry-over from other donors' samples. The sample was PBMCs. The chain links TRBV4-2 to TRBJ1-5; D gene unclear. CDR3 bases: TGTGCCAGCAGCCAAGATGAGGGAAACAATCAGCCCCAGCATTTT. Translated, it gives CASSQDEGNNQPQHF.